The clone carrying this T cell receptor beta chain has a single count. Its target is not known. The CDR3 has 16 residues. The germline V gene has CDR1 SEHNR and CDR2 FQNEAQ (reference sequence). V gave up 3 bases and J gave up 4 bases, with 15 bases separating them. This specimen belongs to a study of shared clonotypes between healthy human individuals. The sorted-subset replicate PCRs were given about 210 ng DNA, which is 30,000 to 35,000 T cell genomes. TCRdb's table, derived via immunoSEQ multiplex PCR, lists solely in-frame clones and lacks some. The sample lists more than 550,000 clones; about nine tenths were seen once. Study outcomes and limitations: Sampling covered blood only; tissue repertoires likely differ. Incompleteness in sorted-subset sequencing, despite large depth, was shown by rarefaction.

The sequenced material came from memory CD8+ T cells from PBMCs. Subset indicated: CD45RO+ cells pooled with CCR7-negative TemRA cells. This TCR was recovered from a man aged 18 to 30 in good health. Some clones in this sample may be carry-over from other donors' samples. This chain links TRBV7-9 with TRBJ2-2, with unresolved D. The CDR3 is CASSFGQRRRTGELFF. In DNA form, the CDR3 reads TGTGCCAGCAGCTTTGGCCAGAGGCGGCGCACCGGGGAGCTGTTTTTT.